This T cell receptor beta chain was captured by sequencing in a study of a mutant IDH1 vaccine in newly diagnosed glioma. Overall study context: Radiotherapy alone preceded vaccination by 4-6 weeks; alternatively, vaccination started with temozolomide cycles. The treated group averaged approximately 42 years old and was roughly 62% male, approximately 38% female.

Losses at the gene ends were 2 bases for V and 0 bases for J; bases not matched to a gene: 2. The CDR3 has 14 amino acids. Germline V gene data show CDR1 as GTSNPN and CDR2 as SVGIG (reference sequence). Clones were read by immunoSEQ multiplex PCR, and TCRdb kept only the in-frame ones, dropping some. The sample contains about 50,000 clones, around 92% of which appear only once. Time point given: week 35, safety follow-up. Doses comprised 300 ug of mutant IDH1 20-mer peptide each, plus topical imiquimod. The patients received vaccinations eight times, in weeks 1, 3, 5, 7, 11, 15, 19 and 23. To note about this clone: Its antigen is as yet unknown.

The clonotype originates from a man aged 50 or older with glioma. The chain recombines TRBV30 with TRBJ1-1; the match to TRBD1 covers 8 bases. The input for sequencing was PBMCs, taken from a glioma patient whose treatment included an IDH1 peptide vaccine. Here the CDR3 DNA reads TGTGCCTGGAGTTCAGGGGGCCTGAACACTGAAGCTTTCTTT. Translation: CAWSSGGLNTEAFF.